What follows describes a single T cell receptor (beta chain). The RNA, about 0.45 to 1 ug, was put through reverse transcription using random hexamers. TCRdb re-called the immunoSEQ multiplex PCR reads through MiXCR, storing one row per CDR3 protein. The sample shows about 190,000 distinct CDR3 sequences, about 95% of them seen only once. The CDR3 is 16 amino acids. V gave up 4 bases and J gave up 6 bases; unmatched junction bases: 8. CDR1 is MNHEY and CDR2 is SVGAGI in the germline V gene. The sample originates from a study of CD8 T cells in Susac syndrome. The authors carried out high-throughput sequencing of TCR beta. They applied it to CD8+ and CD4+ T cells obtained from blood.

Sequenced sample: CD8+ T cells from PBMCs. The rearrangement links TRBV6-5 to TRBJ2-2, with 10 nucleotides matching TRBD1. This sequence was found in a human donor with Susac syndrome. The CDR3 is CASSSKDRGVAGELFF. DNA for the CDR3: TGTGCCAGCAGTTCTAAGGACAGGGGGGTTGCCGGGGAGCTGTTTTTT.